What follows describes a single T cell receptor (beta chain). Its cognate antigen is unknown. The data are from a study of OX40 agonist ivuxolimab in advanced cancers. The CDR3 is made up of 19 amino acids. Trimming shortened V by 4 bases and J by 0 bases, and 21 bases separated the two germline ends. The germline gives CDR1 SGHTA, CDR2 FQGNSA. Produced via immunoSEQ multiplex PCR; TCRdb's table is partial and in-frame only. The profile covers over 70,000 clones, with roughly 91% appearing a single time and roughly an eighth taken by the ten largest. With autoimmune disease history or systemic immunosuppression, patients were excluded. Study-level points and caveats: Compared with CD4+, CD8+ T cells on average had more expanded clones. In the 0.1 to 3.0 mg/kg range, CD4+ and CD8+ blood T cells had expanded clonally by week 6.

The rearrangement links TRBV7-2 to TRBJ1-4; weak D call: TRBD1 (5 bases). The sample in question was CD4+ or CD8+ T cells sorted from blood, obtained in a trial of the OX40 agonist ivuxolimab. The clonotype was recovered from an adult with an advanced solid tumor such as melanoma, head and neck, liver or kidney cancer. CDR3 sequence reads: CASSSLMGRGRPTNEKLFF. CDR3 nucleotide sequence: TGTGCCAGCAGCTCACTTATGGGGAGGGGCCGCCCAACTAATGAAAAACTGTTTTTT.